The 21 T cell receptor beta chains listed next were all sequenced from one sample in a study of cytomegalovirus exposure and HLA in healthy donors. Vbeta (60) and Jbeta (13) primers were used in the PCR. Assay used: immunoSEQ multiplex PCR; TCRdb lists only in-frame clones, some missing. The sample has some 190,000 clones, over 60% seen once; the top ten hold 4% to 5%. The sequenced sample consisted of PBMCs. All receptors derive from a man between 25 and 39 years old in good health and CMV-seropositive.

This clone has a handful of counts. The V gene is TRBV5-4, the J gene TRBJ2-7; D not certain. Trimming removed 3 bases from V and 4 bases from J, with 5 bases in between. Germline values: CDR1 SGHNT, CDR2 YYREEE (reference sequence). The CDR3 is 11 residues long. The CDR3 DNA reads as TGTGCCAGCAGCTCACAATACGAGCAGTACTTC. Translation gives CASSSQYEQYF.

This chain connects TRBV5-1 to TRBJ2-1; 10 nucleotides match TRBD2. This CDR3 has 14 residues. After removal of 5 bases from V and 5 bases from J, the junction contained 4 bases not matched to a gene. Germline CDR1 and CDR2: SGHRS and YFSETQ. In nucleotides, the CDR3 is TGCGCCAGCAGAGTAGCGGGGGGTCACAATGAGCAGTTCTTC. Its protein is CASRVAGGHNEQFF.

The chain joins TRBV7-2 to TRBJ1-1; 9 bases align to TRBD1. V was pared by 5 bases and J by 5 bases, with 6 bases of the junction left unmatched. The CDR3 runs 14 residues. Germline CDR1 is SGHTA and CDR2 is FQGNSA. Here the CDR3 DNA reads TGTGCCAGCAGCCCGGACAGGGGTAGGACTGAAGCTTTCTTT. It codes for CASSPDRGRTEAFF. Filled out from reference TRBV7-2 and TRBJ1-1, the complete variable domain reads GAGVSQSPSNKVTEKGKDVELRCDPISGHTALYWYRQSLGQGLEFLIYFQGNSAPDKSGLPSDRFSAERTGGSVSTLTIQRTQQEDSAVYLCASSPDRGRTEAFFGQGTRLTVV.

This chain joins TRBV28 and TRBJ1-5; D might be TRBD1 (6 bases). The CDR3 is 14 amino acids. Germline assignment: CDR1 MDHEN and CDR2 SYDVKM. The V end was cut by 2 bases, the J end by 4 bases, with 9 bases between. The CDR3 loop is CASSLVRGNQPQHF. The CDR3 DNA is TGTGCCAGCAGTTTAGTAAGGGGGAATCAGCCCCAGCATTTT.

The genes are TRBV5-6 and TRBJ2-1; 13 bases are shared with TRBD2. Germline CDR1 SGHDT, CDR2 YYEEEE. The CDR3 runs 15 residues. V lost 4 bases and J lost 7; bases outside the gene matches: 5. CDR3 DNA sequence: TGTGCCAGCAGCCCTGGACTAGCGGGAGCAAATGAGCAGTTCTTC. Translation gives CASSPGLAGANEQFF.

The CDR3, as DNA: TGTGCCAGCAGGCCTAGCGGGGGAACAGATACGCAGTATTTT. As protein: CASRPSGGTDTQYF. The chain recombines TRBV2 with TRBJ2-3; 10 positions match TRBD2. Germline CDR1 reads SNHLY; CDR2 reads FYNNEI. The CDR3 is 14 amino acids. V trimming: 6 bases; J trimming: 3 bases; junction bases outside the gene matches: 3.

This rearrangement joins TRBV6-5 to TRBJ2-3, with 8 bases fitting TRBD2. Germline CDR1 is MNHEY and CDR2 is SVGAGI. CDR3 length: 15 residues. Unmatched junction bases numbered 10, after V lost 5 bases and J lost 6 bases. The CDR3 spells CASSIAGLSDDTQYF. The CDR3 DNA follows: TGTGCCAGCAGTATAGCGGGACTATCAGACGATACGCAGTATTTT.

This clone was observed a handful of times. The chain is built from TRBV10-2 and TRBJ1-1; D is undetermined. Trimming shortened V by 2 bases and J by 11 bases, and 18 bases separated the two germline ends. This CDR3 comprises 14 residues. The germline V gene encodes CDR1 WSHSY and CDR2 SAAADI. In DNA form, the CDR3 reads TGCGCCAGCAGTGAGAATGCAGGACCGGGGATGGCTTTCTTT. It yields the protein CASSENAGPGMAFF.

The sample holds a few counts of this clone. The CDR3 spells CASSEARREQYF. The CDR3 region has the DNA TGTGCCAGCAGTGAAGCGAGGCGCGAGCAGTACTTC. The rearrangement uses TRBV2 and TRBJ2-7, with no clear D. The CDR3 is 12 amino acids. Trimming removed 0 bases at V and 6 bases at J, with 6 bases between. The germline CDR1 and CDR2 sequences are SNHLY and FYNNEI.

This clone has a handful of counts. The genes are TRBV5-6 and TRBJ2-7; D possibly corresponds to TRBD1 (6 bases). Germline assignment: CDR1 SGHDT and CDR2 YYEEEE. The CDR3 extends over 16 amino acids. With 0 bases removed from V and 2 bases from J, the gap between germline ends came to 15 bases. CDR3 loop: CASSLDLYGTTYEQYF. In DNA form, the CDR3 reads TGTGCCAGCAGCTTGGACCTGTACGGGACAACCTACGAGCAGTACTTC.

This sequence joins TRBV4-2 and TRBJ2-1; 7 bases match TRBD2. The ends lost 0 bases at V and 10 bases at J; junction bases unmatched: 12. The V gene's germline CDR1 is LGHNA and CDR2 YNFKEQ. The CDR3 runs to 16 residues. Here the CDR3 reads CASSQESRSGVGEQFF. DNA for the CDR3: TGTGCCAGCAGCCAAGAATCTCGGAGCGGGGTGGGGGAGCAGTTCTTC.

The chain combines TRBV7-8 with TRBJ1-4; 8 nucleotides agree with TRBD1. V lost 5 bases to trimming and J lost 8 bases; unmatched junction nucleotides: 10. The CDR3 loop spans 15 amino acids. Looked up from germline, CDR1 is SGHVS and CDR2 is FQNEAQ. CDR3 loop: CASSPPDREQEKLFF. The CDR3 bases are TGTGCCAGCAGCCCGCCGGACAGGGAACAAGAAAAACTGTTTTTT.

The chain links TRBV18 to TRBJ2-7, with D tentatively TRBD1 (5 bases). The CDR3 is made up of 13 amino acids. CDR1 and CDR2 from the germline V gene are KGHSH and LQKENI. Trimming shortened V by 5 bases and J by 0 bases, and 8 bases separated the two germline ends. This CDR3 is CASSDDSSYEQYF. The CDR3 coding sequence is TGTGCCAGCTCAGACGACAGCTCCTACGAGCAGTACTTC.

The V call is TRBV5-8, the J call TRBJ2-1, with 7 bases matching TRBD1. The CDR3 totals 12 residues. Germline trimming cut 4 bases from V and 15 bases from J; bases unmatched to any gene: 10. From germline, CDR1 is SGHTS and CDR2 YDEGEE. CDR3: CASSLNRGRGFF. The CDR3 nucleotides are TGTGCCAGCAGCCTCAACAGGGGAAGGGGGTTCTTC.

This chain connects TRBV30 to TRBJ1-2; D call uncertain. The CDR3 consists of 11 residues. Germline assignment: CDR1 GTSNPN and CDR2 SVGIG (reference sequence). V dropped 1 base and J dropped 8 bases, with 8 bases sitting between them. CDR3 nucleotides: TGTGCCTGGAGTGCTTCCGTGGGCTACACCTTC. This codes for CAWSASVGYTF. Full variable domain (rest looked up from reference TRBV30 and TRBJ1-2): SQTIHQWPATLVQPVGSPLSLECTVEGTSNPNLYWYRQAAGRGLQLLFYSVGIGQISSEVPQNLSASRPQDRQFILSSKKLLLSDSGFYLCAWSASVGYTFGSGTRLTVV.

The chain has TRBV6-1 and TRBJ2-3, with D possibly TRBD1 on 5 matching bases. This CDR3 spans 15 amino acids. Deletions cut 2 bases from V and 3 bases from J, with 12 bases between. The germline V gene encodes CDR1 MNHNS and CDR2 SASEGT. The CDR3 reads CASSEMGPLTDTQYF. The CDR3 coding sequence is TGTGCCAGCAGTGAAATGGGGCCCTTGACAGATACGCAGTATTTT.

The chain links TRBV30 to TRBJ1-6, with D possibly matching TRBD1 (5 bases). The ends were cut back, 4 bases at V and 0 bases at J, with 7 bases in the middle. Germline V gene lookup returns CDR1 GTSNPN and CDR2 SVGIG (reference sequence). CDR3 length: 14 amino acids. CDR3 bases: TGTGCCTGGACAGACAGCTCCTATAATTCACCCCTCCACTTT. Translating it yields CAWTDSSYNSPLHF.

The J gene is TRBJ2-7, the V gene TRBV5-4, with D possibly matching TRBD1 (5 bases). CDR1 is SGHNT and CDR2 is YYREEE in the germline V gene (reference sequence). V was pared by 4 bases and J by 5 bases, with 16 bases between. The CDR3 spans 14 residues. The CDR3 loop is CASSAEPGFHEQYF. The DNA of the CDR3 is TGTGCCAGCAGCGCCGAACCAGGGTTCCACGAGCAGTACTTC.

As to this clone: Relative to the germline gene, one junction end is altered; a read error may explain this. In DNA form, the CDR3 reads TGTGCCAGCAGCCCTTCTACTTGGACAGAGGATTACGCGCAGTACTTC. Translated, it gives CASSPSTWTEDYAQYF. The rearrangement uses TRBV7-2 and TRBJ2-7, with a weak D call TRBD1 (6 bases). This CDR3 contains 16 residues. Germline V CDR1 and CDR2: SGHTA, FQGNSA.

V usage is TRBV5-1 and J usage is TRBJ2-3; D is perhaps TRBD1 (6 bases). The CDR3 runs to 14 residues. V lost 3 bases to trimming and J lost 6 bases, with 14 bases between them. The germline V gene has CDR1 SGHRS and CDR2 YFSETQ. In DNA form, the CDR3 reads TGCGCCAGCAGCTGGGGGACATCTGGGGATACGCAGTATTTT. Its translation is CASSWGTSGDTQYF. Full variable domain (remainder filled in from reference TRBV5-1 and TRBJ2-3): KAGVTQTPRYLIKTRGQQVTLSCSPISGHRSVSWYQQTPGQGLQFLFEYFSETQRNKGNFPGRFSGRQFSNSRSEMNVSTLELGDSALYLCASSWGTSGDTQYFGPGTRLTVL.

This clone occurred once. J is TRBJ2-1 and V is TRBV6-4; TRBD2 matches at 9 bases. Looked up from germline, CDR1 is MRHNA and CDR2 is SNTAGT. This CDR3 is built from 15 residues. V trimming: 8 bases; J trimming: 1 base; junction bases outside the gene matches: 6. CDR3 coding DNA: TGTGCCAGCTCGCCTCTAGCGGGGTCCTACAATGAGCAGTTCTTC. Its protein product is CASSPLAGSYNEQFF.